This T cell receptor (beta chain) was obtained from a study of blood T cell repertoires in COVID-19. Study context: Samples representing acute and convalescent COVID-19 were sourced from the United States, Italy and Spain.

The CDR3 runs 11 residues. CDR1 LGHDT and CDR2 YNNKEL come from the germline V gene (reference sequence). V lost 2 bases to trimming and J lost 8 bases, with 4 bases between them. In the original processing: Reference gene primer amplification gave estimated nucleated cell counts. Profiling relied on immunoSEQ multiplex PCR, and the TCRdb table lists in-frame clones only, not all of them. V, J and clone size derive from that table, while D and trimming were established from the DNA sequence. The repertoire has around 370,000 clones, under 95% of them found once; the top ten carry approximately 3.5%. The sample was peripheral blood. The sequence was collected from a woman aged 18-30 years who had recovered from COVID-19. This chain links TRBV3-1 (or the pseudogene TRBV3-2) with TRBJ1-3; no clear D. CDR3 DNA: TGTGCCAGCAGCCAACAGGACACCATATATTTT. Amino acid sequence: CASSQQDTIYF.